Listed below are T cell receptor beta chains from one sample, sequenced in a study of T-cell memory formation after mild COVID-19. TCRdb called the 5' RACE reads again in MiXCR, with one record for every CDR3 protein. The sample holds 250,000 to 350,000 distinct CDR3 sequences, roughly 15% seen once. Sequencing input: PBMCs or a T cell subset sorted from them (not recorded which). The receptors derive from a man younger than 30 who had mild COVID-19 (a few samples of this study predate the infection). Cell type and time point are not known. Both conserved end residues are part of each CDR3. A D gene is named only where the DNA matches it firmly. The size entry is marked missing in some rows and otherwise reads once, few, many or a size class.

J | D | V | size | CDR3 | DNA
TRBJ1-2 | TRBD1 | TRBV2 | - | CATRPDREANYGYTF | TGTGCCACACGACCGGACAGGGAAGCTAACTATGGCTACACCTTC
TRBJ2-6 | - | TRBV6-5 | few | CASSDRSSGANVLTF | TGTGCCAGTTCGGACAGATCCTCTGGGGCCAACGTCCTGACTTTC
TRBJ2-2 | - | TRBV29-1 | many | CSVARQTNTGELFF | TGCAGCGTTGCGAGACAGACAAACACCGGGGAGCTGTTTTTT
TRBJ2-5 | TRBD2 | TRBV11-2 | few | CASSLLTTLAPETQYF | TGTGCCAGCAGCTTACTGACCACACTAGCGCCAGAGACCCAGTACTTC
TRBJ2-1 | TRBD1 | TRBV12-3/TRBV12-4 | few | CASPRTGVSDEQFF | TGTGCCAGCCCCCGGACAGGGGTGTCTGATGAGCAGTTCTTC
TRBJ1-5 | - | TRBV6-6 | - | CASSYWGEERNQPQHF | TGTGCCAGCAGTTACTGGGGGGAGGAAAGGAATCAGCCCCAGCATTTT
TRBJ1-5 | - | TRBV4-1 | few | CASSQDNVRPQHF | TGCGCCAGCAGCCAAGATAACGTTAGGCCCCAGCATTTT
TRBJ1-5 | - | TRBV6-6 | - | CASSYSWGGQDVNF | TGTGCCAGCAGTTACTCTTGGGGCGGCCAGGACGTAAATTTT
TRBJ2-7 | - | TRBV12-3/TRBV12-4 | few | CASSYRAEEYEQYF | TGTGCCAGCAGTTACAGGGCCGAGGAGTACGAGCAGTACTTC
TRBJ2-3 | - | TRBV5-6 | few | CASSLKRDTQYF | TGTGCCAGCAGCTTAAAGCGAGATACGCAGTATTTT
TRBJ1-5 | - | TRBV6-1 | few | CASSERGRQPQHF | TGTGCCAGCAGTGAAAGGGGAAGGCAGCCCCAGCATTTT
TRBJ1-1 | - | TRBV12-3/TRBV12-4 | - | CASSPQDSEPEAFF | TGTGCCAGCAGTCCACAGGATTCGGAGCCGGAAGCTTTCTTT
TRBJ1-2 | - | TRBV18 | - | CASSPTPEPQDGYTF | TGTGCCAGCTCCCCCACCCCGGAGCCTCAGGATGGCTACACCTTC
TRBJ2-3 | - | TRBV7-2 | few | CASSAPGTDHTQYF | TGTGCCAGCAGCGCTCCCGGGACTGACCATACGCAGTATTTT
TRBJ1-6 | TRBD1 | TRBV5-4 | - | CASSRQRTGDSPLHF | TGTGCCAGCAGCCGGCAACGGACAGGGGATTCACCCCTCCACTTT
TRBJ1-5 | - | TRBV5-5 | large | CASSLYRDSPRPQHF | TGTGCCAGCAGCTTATACCGGGACTCCCCCAGGCCCCAGCATTTT